The present T cell receptor beta chain was sequenced within a study of beta chain features in type 1 diabetes (dated by TCRdb to about 2018). For context, the study as a whole: No differences in mean age, gender distribution, total cell number or subset yield were found between patients and healthy donors. A total of 107,917,701 sorted cells were examined across all samples, and RNA yield correlated strongly with the number of cells per subset. The study compared TCRB repertoires of sorted circulating CD4+ T cell subsets between recently diagnosed type 1 diabetes patients and matched healthy donors. Naive and central memory subsets were obtained from all 30 or so donors, but regulatory and stem cell-like memory subsets were isolated from only 8 patients and roughly 8 healthy donors.

Overall study outcomes, separate from this receptor: PCR may preferentially amplify shorter templates, but because patient and control samples were amplified and corrected together, any resulting skew would affect both groups equally. Sequencing cDNA rather than genomic DNA could over-represent highly expressing activated cells, although activation and CD3 levels did not differ between groups. Fewer insertions and more nucleotide deletions at VDJ recombination sites were observed in patients with type 1 diabetes, implying thymic rearrangement abnormalities. Naive, central memory and regulatory TCRB repertoires appeared to be more similar among patients than among healthy donors. In all four CD4+ subsets, TCRB CDR3 length was moderately but significantly shorter in type 1 diabetes patients. Because small numbers of individuals were included in the HLA sub-analyses, any influence of HLA type on TCRB rearrangement was left unresolved.

Each donor gave one peripheral blood draw, averaging roughly 120 mL, which was collected into heparinised tubes. Using a panel that included CD45RO, CCR7, CD25, CD127, CD95 and CD27, naive, central memory, regulatory and stem cell-like memory CD4+ T cells were sorted on a BD FACSAria II. Purity was above 95% for every sorted population. PBMCs were isolated immediately by Lymphoprep density gradient centrifugation and stained directly without culture. So that batch effects would be minimized, each experiment stained and sorted samples in pairs, pairing one healthy donor with one patient. The entire isolated RNA was reverse transcribed using the High Capacity cDNA Reverse Transcription Kit, and thus expressed TCRB transcripts were sequenced. Survey-depth immunoSEQ sequencing was performed on stem cell-like memory T cell samples, with an average of about 1.01 million total reads per sample. Sorted cells were lysed in RLT buffer, and RNA was extracted using DNase-treated RNeasy Micro or Mini kits according to cell number. To prevent cross-contamination, each cell subset was processed individually, whereas patient and healthy donor samples were processed jointly. The immunoSEQ multiplex PCR was used to amplify TCRB sequences from cDNA, yielding 87-bp fragments that span the CDR3 region. Sequencing of the amplicons was done on the Illumina HiSeq platform. For the original study's pipeline: PCR bias was computationally corrected using synthetic template baselines, reads within Hamming distance 2 were collapsed, and singletons that could not be merged were discarded. Reads were aligned against IMGT to assign V, D and J genes, CDR3 length and insertions or deletions at six rearrangement sites. Within each subset, clonotype counts were normalized to sorted cell number, after which true diversity and Gini coefficients were computed with the tcR R package. The overlap coefficient, calculated on TCRB nucleotide sequences, was used to measure repertoire sharing. TCRdb holds this immuneACCESS table with in-frame rearrangements only. Some clones are missing; in checked studies, unresolved V genes explain under half, and the rest has no known cause. The D gene and trimming were derived from the DNA, and the V and J assignments and clone size from that table. The sample data list approximately 24,000 clones, and 49% of these were observed just once. The ten largest make up 0.3% to 0.35% of the sample.

This clone came up a few times. Its specific antigen is unknown. Base qualities are missing; no much larger clone stands one base away. V is cut by 7 bases and J by 0 bases, and the space between the germline ends is 15 bases. Inclusive of the bounding cysteine and phenylalanine, the CDR3 is 15 residues long. Just the 45-base CDR3 DNA is kept, in frame starting at base 1. CDR1 MDHEN and CDR2 SYDVKM were looked up in the germline V gene. Sequenced input: stem cell memory CD4+ T cells from blood. The cell subset or site label for this specimen denotes: stem cell-like memory CD4+ T cells. The rearranged chain carries TRBV28 and TRBJ1-1, with no D gene named confidently. The source of this sequence is a young man with type 1 diabetes. The DNA sequence is as follows: TGTGCCAGCACCCCCGCAGGCTTACTGAACACTGAAGCTTTCTTT. Translated, this is CASTPAGLLNTEAFF. With the rest looked up from the reference TRBV28 and TRBJ1-1 genes rather than sequenced, the full variable domain is DVKVTQSSRYLVKRTGEKVFLECVQDMDHENMFWYRQDPGLGLRLIYFSYDVKMKEKGDIPEGYSVSREKKERFSLILESASTNQTSMYLCASTPAGLLNTEAFFGQGTRLTVV.